This T cell receptor (beta chain) was captured in a study of CD8 T cells in Susac syndrome. It was with random hexamers that roughly 0.45 to 1 ug RNA was reverse transcribed. Multiplex PCR with immunoSEQ amplified the TCR beta CDR3 across 54 Vbeta and 13 Jbeta. MiXCR was run by TCRdb on the immunoSEQ multiplex PCR reads, yielding one entry per CDR3 protein. The data show 330,000 or so distinct CDR3 sequences, over 75% seen once. Germline assignment: CDR1 SEHNR and CDR2 FQNEAQ (reference sequence). V was pared by 5 bases and J by 6 bases, with 14 bases of the junction left unmatched. The CDR3 sequence is 16 residues long. Sequencing targeted TCR beta in blood CD8+ and CD4+ T cells. Treatment-naive patients with stable or active relapsing-remitting disease served as multiple sclerosis controls.

The V gene is TRBV7-9, the J gene TRBJ2-7, with 9 bases lining up with TRBD1. Sequenced: CD8+ T cells from PBMCs. The sequence came from a human donor with multiple sclerosis. CDR3 DNA: TGTGCCAGCAGCCAGCCCCCCGGACAGGGGTCCCGCGAGCAGTACTTC. As protein: CASSQPPGQGSREQYF.